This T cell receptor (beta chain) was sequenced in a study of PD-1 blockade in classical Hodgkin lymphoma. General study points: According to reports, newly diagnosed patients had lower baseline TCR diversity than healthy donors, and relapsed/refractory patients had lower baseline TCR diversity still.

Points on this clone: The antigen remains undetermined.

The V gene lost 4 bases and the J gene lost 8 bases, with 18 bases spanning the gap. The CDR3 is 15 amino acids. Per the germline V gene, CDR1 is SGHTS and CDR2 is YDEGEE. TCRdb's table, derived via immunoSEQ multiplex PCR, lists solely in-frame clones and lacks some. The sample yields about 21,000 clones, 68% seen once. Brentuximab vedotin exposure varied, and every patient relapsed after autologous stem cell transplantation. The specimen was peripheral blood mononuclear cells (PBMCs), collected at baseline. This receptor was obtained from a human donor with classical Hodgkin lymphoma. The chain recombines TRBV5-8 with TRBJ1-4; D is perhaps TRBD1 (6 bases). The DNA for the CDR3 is TGTGCCAGCAGCCCTGACGGGGGCGGAGGGGAAAAACTGTTTTTT. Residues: CASSPDGGGGEKLFF.